One T cell receptor (beta chain) is described in this entry. Germline is not matched at one junction end, which may reflect a read error. CDR3 length: 14 amino acids. Germline values: CDR1 SGHNT, CDR2 YENEEA. The sample is drawn from a study of blood T cells in healthy people across ages. Background on the study: About one barcoded beta molecule was captured per two T cells (by template switching).

With a J-beta primer mix and a sample-barcoded 5' primer, a second PCR ran 7 to 11 cycles. One entry per CDR3 protein, called by TCRdb with MiXCR from the 5' RACE reads. The sample contains 630,000 or so distinct CDR3 sequences, about 32% of which appear only once. This chain connects TRBV11-3 to TRBJ2-7; 8 bases map to TRBD1. The source is a woman older than 75 in good health. The specimen sequenced was blood. The DNA of the CDR3 is TGTGCCGGCAGCGCCGGGACAGGTTCCTACGAGCAGTACTTC. It codes for CAGSAGTGSYEQYF.